This T cell receptor (beta chain) was profiled in a study of a mutant IDH1 vaccine in newly diagnosed glioma. Overall study: Vaccination was launched 4-6 weeks after radiotherapy alone, or with temozolomide cycles. Most had both radiotherapy and temozolomide beforehand; others had only one. Study-wide results and caveats: Vaccine-induced immune responses occurred in more than 85% of patients.

About this clone itself: Its antigen remains unidentified.

Produced via immunoSEQ multiplex PCR; TCRdb's table is partial and in-frame only. The sample lists fewer than 70,000 clones, about 80% seen once, with roughly 3.5% in the top ten. Deletions cut 4 bases from V and 11 bases from J, with 5 bases between. The CDR3 is 10 residues long. Germline values: CDR1 LNHNV, CDR2 YYDKDF (reference sequence). Time point indicated: week 11, during vaccination. In the vaccine, a single dose held 300 ug of the mutant IDH1 20-mer peptide, along with topical imiquimod. Newly diagnosed WHO grade 3 or 4 IDH1-mutant, ATRX-lost astrocytomas were identified in the donors. The TCR was taken from a man aged 25-45 years with glioma. The V gene is TRBV15, the J gene TRBJ1-4; no clear D. The source was PBMCs, collected from a glioma patient whose treatment included an IDH1 peptide vaccine. The CDR3 coding sequence is TGTGCCACCAGCATGGGGAAACTGTTTTTT. The encoded protein is CATSMGKLFF.